This is a list of T cell receptor beta chains from one sample in a study of breast tumors, draining lymph nodes, adjacent tissues. MiXCR was run by TCRdb on the multiplex PCR reads, yielding one entry per CDR3 protein. The sample consists of some 250,000 distinct CDR3 sequences, less than 45% of them appearing once. Sequenced: axillary lymph node tissue. All receptors derive from a female donor with breast cancer. Some clones in this sample may be carry-over from other donors' samples. CDR3s include the opening cysteine and the closing phenylalanine or tryptophan. D genes are given only for firm matches. Expanded clones get a size class; other rows say once, few or many, or leave the size out.

>TRBV7-9|15|TRBJ2-2|-|many
TGTGCCAGCAGCCCAGGACAGCGGAGGACCGGGGAGCTGTTTTTT
CASSPGQRRTGELFF
>TRBV20-1|17|TRBJ1-5|TRBD1|-
TGCAGTGCTTCCGACAGGGATTGGACGGCTAGCAATCAGCCCCAGCATTTT
CSASDRDWTASNQPQHF
>TRBV9|13|TRBJ2-3|-|many
TGTGCCAGCAGCGCAGGGCTCACAGATACGCAGTATTTT
CASSAGLTDTQYF
>TRBV5-6|17|TRBJ1-5|-|many
TGTGCCAGCAGCTTGGCCGGCAGTAGGAAGAGCGGTCAGCCCCAGCATTTT
CASSLAGSRKSGQPQHF
>TRBV20-1|15|TRBJ2-1|-|-
TGCAGTGCTAGACGGACCGGGAGCTCCTACAATGAGCAGTTCTTC
CSARRTGSSYNEQFF
>TRBV28|16|TRBJ2-1|-|few
TGTGCCAGCAGTCCCCTCGAGGGGAGTGGATACAATGAGCAGTTCTTC
CASSPLEGSGYNEQFF
>TRBV5-1|15|TRBJ1-6|-|many
TGCGCCAGCAGCTTGGCGACCCCGTCTAATTCACCCCTCCACTTT
CASSLATPSNSPLHF
>TRBV20-1|12|TRBJ1-2|-|many
TGCAGTGCTACAGGGCGAGACTATGGCTACACCTTC
CSATGRDYGYTF
>TRBV15|15|TRBJ2-1|TRBD1|many
TGTGCCACCAGCAGAGAAGAGGGGGCGTGGAATGAGCAGTTCTTC
CATSREEGAWNEQFF
>TRBV24-1|13|TRBJ2-5|TRBD1|many
TGTGCCACCGGGACAGGGGGCCTGGAGACCCAGTACTTC
CATGTGGLETQYF
>TRBV12-5|15|TRBJ1-3|-|many
TGTGCTAGTGGTTTACGCAGGGGTGGGGGAAACACCATATATTTT
CASGLRRGGGNTIYF
>TRBV4-2|15|TRBJ1-4|-|many
TGTGCCAGCAGCCAAGAGGGGGGGGCAGGAGAAAAACTGTTTTTT
CASSQEGGAGEKLFF
>TRBV24-1|16|TRBJ1-5|TRBD1|-
TGTGCCACCAGTGAGTCCCAAACAGGGGGCTCTCGGCCCCAGCATTTT
CATSESQTGGSRPQHF
>TRBV5-5|15|TRBJ2-1|TRBD1|many
TGTGCCAGCAGGGCGGGACAGGCAACGGTGAATGAGCAGTTCTTC
CASRAGQATVNEQFF
>TRBV19|14|TRBJ2-2|-|many
TGTGCCAGTTGGCCAGGCTTTAACACCGGGGAGCTGTTTTTT
CASWPGFNTGELFF
>TRBV6-1|15|TRBJ1-5|-|-
TGTGCCAGCAACGCGAGGGGTTTTAGCAATCAGCCCCAGCATTTT
CASNARGFSNQPQHF
>TRBV7-3|8|TRBJ2-2|-|-
TGTGCCAGCAGCGTAGCTAAGTGG
CASSVAKW
>TRBV5-1|20|TRBJ2-1|TRBD2|-
TGCGCCAGCAGCACAGCCGGGACTAGCGGGAGGGGGTCTAGGTACAATGAGCAGTTCTTC
CASSTAGTSGRGSRYNEQFF
>TRBV12-3/TRBV12-4|13|TRBJ2-2|TRBD1|-
TGTGCCAGCAGGGAGGCAGGGGGCGGGGAGCTGTTTTTT
CASREAGGGELFF
>TRBV6-6|15|TRBJ1-4|-|-
TGTGCCAGCAGTCGATCGGGAGCGCCGAATGAAAAACTGTTTTTT
CASSRSGAPNEKLFF
>TRBV12-3/TRBV12-4|17|TRBJ2-7|-|many
TGTGCCAGCAGTTTAGCGAGACCGCCGGATAGCTCCTACGAGCAGTACTTC
CASSLARPPDSSYEQYF
>TRBV28|15|TRBJ1-4|-|few
TGTGCCAGCCTTGGTTTAGGGCAGCTTAATGAAAAACTGTTTTTT
CASLGLGQLNEKLFF
>TRBV5-1|18|TRBJ2-3|TRBD1|once
TGCGCCTGCAGCTCCACAGGGGGCGCAGGACTAAGCACAGATACGCAGTATTTT
CACSSTGGAGLSTDTQYF
>TRBV6-5|14|TRBJ2-2|TRBD2|few
TGTGCCAGCAAACAGCGGGGGGACACCGGGGAGCTGTTTTTT
CASKQRGDTGELFF
>TRBV15|18|TRBJ2-4|-|many
TGTGCCACCAGCAGGGAATTTATGGTCCAACTAGCCAAAAACATTCAGTACTTC
CATSREFMVQLAKNIQYF
>TRBV18|15|TRBJ2-1|-|-
TGTGCCAGCTCACCAGGCTCAGTCACCTACTATGAGCAGTTCTTC
CASSPGSVTYYEQFF
>TRBV7-3|15|TRBJ2-3|-|many
TGTGCCAGCAGCTTATCGAGGGCCAGCACAGATACGCAGTATTTT
CASSLSRASTDTQYF
>TRBV19|16|TRBJ1-3|TRBD1|many
TGTGCCAGTAAGATACCGGGACAGCGTTCTGGAAACACCATATATTTT
CASKIPGQRSGNTIYF
>TRBV20-1|14|TRBJ2-7|TRBD1|many
TGCAGTGCAACTGGGACAGCCTCGATCTACGAGCAGTACTTC
CSATGTASIYEQYF
>TRBV25-1|14|TRBJ1-2|-|-
TGTGCCAGCAGTGAATCCCGACCCCACGAGGGCTACACCTTC
CASSESRPHEGYTF
>TRBV4-3|14|TRBJ2-7|-|-
TGCGCCAGCAGCCTTTTCGGGGGAGCCTACGAGCAGTACTTC
CASSLFGGAYEQYF
>TRBV7-2|15|TRBJ2-1|TRBD2|-
TGTGCCAGCAGCTTAGGTGTAGCTAGCGGGTATCGGCAGTTCTTC
CASSLGVASGYRQFF
>TRBV6-1|14|TRBJ2-2|-|-
TGTGCCAGCATCGGGACGGCGAACACCGGGGAGCTGTTTTTT
CASIGTANTGELFF
>TRBV2|14|TRBJ1-5|TRBD1|-
TGTGCCAGCAGGCAGGGGACAGCAAATCAGCCCCAGCATTTT
CASRQGTANQPQHF
>TRBV20-1|14|TRBJ2-7|TRBD1|many
TGCAGTGCTAGGAGGACAGGAGATGGCTACGAGCAGTACTTC
CSARRTGDGYEQYF